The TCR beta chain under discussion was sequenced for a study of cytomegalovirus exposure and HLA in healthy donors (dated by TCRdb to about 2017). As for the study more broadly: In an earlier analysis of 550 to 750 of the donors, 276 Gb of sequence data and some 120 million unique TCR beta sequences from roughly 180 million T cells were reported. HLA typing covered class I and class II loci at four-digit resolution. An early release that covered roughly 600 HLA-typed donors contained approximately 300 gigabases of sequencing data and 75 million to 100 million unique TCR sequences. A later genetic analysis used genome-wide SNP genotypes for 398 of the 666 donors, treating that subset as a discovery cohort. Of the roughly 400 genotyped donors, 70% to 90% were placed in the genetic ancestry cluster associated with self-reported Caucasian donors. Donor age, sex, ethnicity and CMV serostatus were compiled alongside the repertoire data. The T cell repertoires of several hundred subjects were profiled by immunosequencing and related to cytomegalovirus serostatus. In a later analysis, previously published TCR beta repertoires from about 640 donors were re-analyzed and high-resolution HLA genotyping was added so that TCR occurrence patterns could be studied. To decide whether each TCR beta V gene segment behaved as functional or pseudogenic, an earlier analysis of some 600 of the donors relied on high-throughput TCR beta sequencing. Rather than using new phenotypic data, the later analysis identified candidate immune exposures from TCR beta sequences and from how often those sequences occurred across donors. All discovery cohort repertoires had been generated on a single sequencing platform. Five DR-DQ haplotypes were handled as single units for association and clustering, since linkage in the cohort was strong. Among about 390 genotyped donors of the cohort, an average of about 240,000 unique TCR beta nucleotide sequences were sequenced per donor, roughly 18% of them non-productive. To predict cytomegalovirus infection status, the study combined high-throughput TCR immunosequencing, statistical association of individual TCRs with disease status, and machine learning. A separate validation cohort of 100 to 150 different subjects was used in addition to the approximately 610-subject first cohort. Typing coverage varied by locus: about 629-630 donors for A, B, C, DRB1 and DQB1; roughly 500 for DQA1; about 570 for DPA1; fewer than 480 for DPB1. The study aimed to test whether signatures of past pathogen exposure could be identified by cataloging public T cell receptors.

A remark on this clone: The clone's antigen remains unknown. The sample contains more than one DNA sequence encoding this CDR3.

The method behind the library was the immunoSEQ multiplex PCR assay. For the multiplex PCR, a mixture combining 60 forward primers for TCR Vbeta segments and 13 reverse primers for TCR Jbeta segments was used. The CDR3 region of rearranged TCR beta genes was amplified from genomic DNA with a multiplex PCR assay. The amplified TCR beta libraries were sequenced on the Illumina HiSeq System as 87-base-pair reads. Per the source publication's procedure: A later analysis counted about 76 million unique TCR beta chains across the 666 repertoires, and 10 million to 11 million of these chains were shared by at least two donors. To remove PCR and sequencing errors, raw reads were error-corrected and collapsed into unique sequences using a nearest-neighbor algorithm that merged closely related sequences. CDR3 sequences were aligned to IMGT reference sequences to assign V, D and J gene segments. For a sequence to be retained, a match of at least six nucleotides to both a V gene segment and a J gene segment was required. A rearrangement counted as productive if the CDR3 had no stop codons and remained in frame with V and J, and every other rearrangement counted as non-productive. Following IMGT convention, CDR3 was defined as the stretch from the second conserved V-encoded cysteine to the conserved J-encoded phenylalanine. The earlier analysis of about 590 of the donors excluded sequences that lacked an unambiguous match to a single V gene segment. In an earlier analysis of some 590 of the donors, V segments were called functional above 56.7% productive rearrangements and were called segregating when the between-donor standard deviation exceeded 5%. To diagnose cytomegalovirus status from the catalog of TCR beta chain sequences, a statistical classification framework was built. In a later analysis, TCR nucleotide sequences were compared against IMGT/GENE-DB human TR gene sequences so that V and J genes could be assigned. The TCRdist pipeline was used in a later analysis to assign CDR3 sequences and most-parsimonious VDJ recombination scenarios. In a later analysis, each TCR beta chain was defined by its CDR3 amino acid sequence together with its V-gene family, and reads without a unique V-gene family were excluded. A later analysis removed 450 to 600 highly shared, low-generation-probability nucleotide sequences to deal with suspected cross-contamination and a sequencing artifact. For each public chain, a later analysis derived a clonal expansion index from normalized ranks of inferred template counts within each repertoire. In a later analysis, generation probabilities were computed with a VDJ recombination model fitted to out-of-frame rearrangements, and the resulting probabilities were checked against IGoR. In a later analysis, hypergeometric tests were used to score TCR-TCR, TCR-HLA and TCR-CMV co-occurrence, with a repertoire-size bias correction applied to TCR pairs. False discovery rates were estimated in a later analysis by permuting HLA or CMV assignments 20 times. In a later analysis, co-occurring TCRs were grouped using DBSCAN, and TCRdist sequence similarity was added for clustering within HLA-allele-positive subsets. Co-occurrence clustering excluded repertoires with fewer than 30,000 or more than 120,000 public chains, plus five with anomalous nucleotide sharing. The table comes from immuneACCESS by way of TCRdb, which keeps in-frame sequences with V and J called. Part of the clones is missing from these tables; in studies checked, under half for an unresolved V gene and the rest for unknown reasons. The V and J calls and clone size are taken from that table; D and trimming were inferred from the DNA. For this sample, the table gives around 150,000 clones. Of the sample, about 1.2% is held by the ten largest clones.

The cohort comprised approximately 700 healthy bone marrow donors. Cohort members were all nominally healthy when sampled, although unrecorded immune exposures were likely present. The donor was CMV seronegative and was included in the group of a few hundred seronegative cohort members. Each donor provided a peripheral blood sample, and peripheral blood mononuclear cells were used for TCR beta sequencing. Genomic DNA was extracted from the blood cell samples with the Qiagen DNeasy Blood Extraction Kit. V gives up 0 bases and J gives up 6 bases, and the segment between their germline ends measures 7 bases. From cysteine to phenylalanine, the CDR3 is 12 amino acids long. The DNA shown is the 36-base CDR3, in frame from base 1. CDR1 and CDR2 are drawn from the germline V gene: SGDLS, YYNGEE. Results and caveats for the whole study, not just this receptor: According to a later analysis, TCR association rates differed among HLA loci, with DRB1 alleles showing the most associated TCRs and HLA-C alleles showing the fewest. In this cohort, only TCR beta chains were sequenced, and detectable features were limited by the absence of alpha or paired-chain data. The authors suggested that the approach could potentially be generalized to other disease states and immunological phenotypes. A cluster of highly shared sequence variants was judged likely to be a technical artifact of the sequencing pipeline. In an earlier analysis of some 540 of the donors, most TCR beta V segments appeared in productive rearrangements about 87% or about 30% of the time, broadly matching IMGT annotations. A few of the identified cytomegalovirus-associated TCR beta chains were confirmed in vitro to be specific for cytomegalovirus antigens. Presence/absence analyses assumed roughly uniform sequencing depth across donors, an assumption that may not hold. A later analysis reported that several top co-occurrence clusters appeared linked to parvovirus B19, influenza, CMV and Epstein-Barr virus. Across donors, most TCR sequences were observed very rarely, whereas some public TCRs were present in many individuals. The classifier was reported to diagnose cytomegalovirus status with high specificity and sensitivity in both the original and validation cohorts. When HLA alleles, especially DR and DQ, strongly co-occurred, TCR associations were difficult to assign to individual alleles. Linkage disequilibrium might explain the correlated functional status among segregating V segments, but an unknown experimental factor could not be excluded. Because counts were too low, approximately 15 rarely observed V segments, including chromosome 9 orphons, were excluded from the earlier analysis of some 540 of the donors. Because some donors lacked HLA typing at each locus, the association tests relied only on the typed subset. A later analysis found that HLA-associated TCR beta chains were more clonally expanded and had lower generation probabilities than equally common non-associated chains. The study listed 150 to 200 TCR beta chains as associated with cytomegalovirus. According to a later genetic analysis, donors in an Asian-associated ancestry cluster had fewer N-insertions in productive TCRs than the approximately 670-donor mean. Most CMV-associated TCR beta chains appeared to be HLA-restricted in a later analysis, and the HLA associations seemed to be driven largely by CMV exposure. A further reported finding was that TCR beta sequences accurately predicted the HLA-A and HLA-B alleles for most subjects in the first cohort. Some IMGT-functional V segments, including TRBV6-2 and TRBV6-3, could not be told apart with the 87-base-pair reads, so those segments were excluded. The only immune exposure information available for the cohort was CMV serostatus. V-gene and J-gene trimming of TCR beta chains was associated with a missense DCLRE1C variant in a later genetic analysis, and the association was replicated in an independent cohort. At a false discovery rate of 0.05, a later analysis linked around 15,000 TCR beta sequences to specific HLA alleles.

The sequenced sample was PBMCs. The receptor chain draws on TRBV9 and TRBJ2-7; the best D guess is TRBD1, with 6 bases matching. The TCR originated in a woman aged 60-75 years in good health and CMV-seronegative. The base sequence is TGTGCCAGCAGCGTAGTAGGGGGCGAGCAGTACTTC. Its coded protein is CASSVVGGEQYF.